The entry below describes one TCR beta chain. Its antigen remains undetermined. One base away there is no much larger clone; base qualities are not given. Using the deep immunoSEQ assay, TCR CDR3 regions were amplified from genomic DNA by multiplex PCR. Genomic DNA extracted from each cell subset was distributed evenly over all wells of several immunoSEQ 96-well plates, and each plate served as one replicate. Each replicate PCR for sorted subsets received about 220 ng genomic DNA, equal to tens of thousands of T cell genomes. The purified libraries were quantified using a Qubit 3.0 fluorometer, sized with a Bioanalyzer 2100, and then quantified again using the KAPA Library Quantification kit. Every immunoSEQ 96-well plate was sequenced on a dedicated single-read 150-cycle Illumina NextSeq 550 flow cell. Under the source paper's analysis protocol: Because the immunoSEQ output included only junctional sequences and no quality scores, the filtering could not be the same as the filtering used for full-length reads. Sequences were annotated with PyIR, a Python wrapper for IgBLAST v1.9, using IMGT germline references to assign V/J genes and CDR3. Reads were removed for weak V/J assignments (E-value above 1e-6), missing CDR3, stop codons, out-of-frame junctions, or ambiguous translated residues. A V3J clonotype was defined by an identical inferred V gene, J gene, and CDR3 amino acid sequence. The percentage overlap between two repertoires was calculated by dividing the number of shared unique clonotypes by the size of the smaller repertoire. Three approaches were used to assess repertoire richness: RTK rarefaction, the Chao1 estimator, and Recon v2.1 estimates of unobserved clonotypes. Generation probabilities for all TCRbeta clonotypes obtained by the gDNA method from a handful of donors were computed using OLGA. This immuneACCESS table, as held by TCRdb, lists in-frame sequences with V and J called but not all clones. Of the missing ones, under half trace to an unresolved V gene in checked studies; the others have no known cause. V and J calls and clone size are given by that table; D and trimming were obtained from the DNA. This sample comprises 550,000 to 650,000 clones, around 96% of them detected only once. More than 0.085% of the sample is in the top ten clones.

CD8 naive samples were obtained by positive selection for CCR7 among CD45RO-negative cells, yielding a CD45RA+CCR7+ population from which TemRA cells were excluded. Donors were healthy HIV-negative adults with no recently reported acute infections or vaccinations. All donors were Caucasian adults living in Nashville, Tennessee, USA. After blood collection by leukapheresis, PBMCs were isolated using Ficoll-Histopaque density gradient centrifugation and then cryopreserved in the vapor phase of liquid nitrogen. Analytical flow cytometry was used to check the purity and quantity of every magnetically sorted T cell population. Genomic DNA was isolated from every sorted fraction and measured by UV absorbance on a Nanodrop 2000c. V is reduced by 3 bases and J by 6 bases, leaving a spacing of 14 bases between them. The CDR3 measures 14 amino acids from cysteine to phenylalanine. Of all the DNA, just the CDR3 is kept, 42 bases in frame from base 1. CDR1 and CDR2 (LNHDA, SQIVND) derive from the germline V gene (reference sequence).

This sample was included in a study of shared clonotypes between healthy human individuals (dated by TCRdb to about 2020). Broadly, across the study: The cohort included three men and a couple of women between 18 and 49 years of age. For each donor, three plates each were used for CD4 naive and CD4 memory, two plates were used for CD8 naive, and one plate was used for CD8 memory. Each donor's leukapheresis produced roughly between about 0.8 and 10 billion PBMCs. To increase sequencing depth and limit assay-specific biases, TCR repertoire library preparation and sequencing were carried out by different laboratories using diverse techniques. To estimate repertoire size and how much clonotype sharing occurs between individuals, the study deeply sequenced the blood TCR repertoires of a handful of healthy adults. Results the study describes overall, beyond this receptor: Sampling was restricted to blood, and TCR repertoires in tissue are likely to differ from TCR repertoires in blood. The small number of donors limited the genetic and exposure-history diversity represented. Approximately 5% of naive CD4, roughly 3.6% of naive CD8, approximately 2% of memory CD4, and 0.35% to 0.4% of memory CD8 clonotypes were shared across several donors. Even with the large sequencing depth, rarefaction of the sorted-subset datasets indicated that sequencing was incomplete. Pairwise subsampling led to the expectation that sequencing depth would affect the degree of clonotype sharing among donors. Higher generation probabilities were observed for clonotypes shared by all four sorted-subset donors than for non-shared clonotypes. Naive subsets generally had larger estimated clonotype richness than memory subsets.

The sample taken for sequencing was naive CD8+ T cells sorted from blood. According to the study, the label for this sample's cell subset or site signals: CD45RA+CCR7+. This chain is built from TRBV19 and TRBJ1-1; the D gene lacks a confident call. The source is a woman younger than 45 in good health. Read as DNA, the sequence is TGTGCCAGTAGTATGGCGCGGAGTCGCGCTGAAGCTTTCTTT. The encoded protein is CASSMARSRAEAFF.